A selection of T cell receptor beta chains follows, all from one sample in a study of cytomegalovirus exposure and HLA in healthy donors. Sequenced by immunoSEQ multiplex PCR; TCRdb stores in-frame clones only, minus some. The sample contains some 140,000 clones, around nine tenths of which appear only once. Sequencing was carried out using PBMCs. The receptor source for this set is a woman in her 30s in good health and CMV-seronegative. The CDR3 runs from the conserved cysteine through the conserved F or W. Each record gives: CDR3 length, clone size, V gene, D gene, J gene, CDR3 protein, CDR3 DNA. A D gene is named only where the DNA matches it firmly. Only part of the rows carry a size: once, few, many, or a class if the clone is expanded.

CDR3 length: 16
clone size: -
V gene: TRBV27
D gene: TRBD2
J gene: TRBJ2-2
CDR3 protein: CASRLGGLAGAGELFF
CDR3 DNA: TGTGCCAGCAGATTGGGGGGACTAGCGGGAGCCGGGGAGCTGTTTTTT

CDR3 length: 16
clone size: once
V gene: TRBV7-2
D gene: TRBD2
J gene: TRBJ2-7
CDR3 protein: CASSIPTSGEPYEQYF
CDR3 DNA: TGTGCCAGCAGCATACCGACTAGCGGGGAGCCCTACGAGCAGTACTTC

CDR3 length: 14
clone size: -
V gene: TRBV7-9
D gene: -
J gene: TRBJ2-7
CDR3 protein: CASSLEGVGYEQYF
CDR3 DNA: TGTGCCAGCAGCTTAGAGGGGGTAGGGTACGAGCAGTACTTC

CDR3 length: 16
clone size: -
V gene: TRBV7-9
D gene: -
J gene: TRBJ1-4
CDR3 protein: CASSPETRTVDEKLFF
CDR3 DNA: TGTGCCAGCAGTCCCGAGACCCGGACAGTCGATGAAAAACTGTTTTTT

CDR3 length: 14
clone size: -
V gene: TRBV2
D gene: -
J gene: TRBJ2-7
CDR3 protein: CASSGEGNRDEQYF
CDR3 DNA: TGTGCCAGCAGTGGAGAGGGTAACAGGGACGAGCAGTACTTC

CDR3 length: 16
clone size: -
V gene: TRBV7-3
D gene: TRBD1
J gene: TRBJ2-2
CDR3 protein: CASSFRQGLSTGELFF
CDR3 DNA: TGTGCCAGCAGCTTTAGACAGGGGCTCTCCACCGGGGAGCTGTTTTTT

CDR3 length: 13
clone size: -
V gene: TRBV9
D gene: TRBD1
J gene: TRBJ2-7
CDR3 protein: CASSAGQEYEQYF
CDR3 DNA: TGTGCCAGCAGCGCGGGACAGGAGTACGAGCAGTACTTC

CDR3 length: 16
clone size: -
V gene: TRBV7-9
D gene: TRBD2
J gene: TRBJ2-7
CDR3 protein: CSSSLGFSAGGYEQYF
CDR3 DNA: TGTTCCAGCAGCTTAGGTTTTTCGGCGGGGGGTTACGAGCAGTACTTC

CDR3 length: 14
clone size: -
V gene: TRBV6-1
D gene: -
J gene: TRBJ1-4
CDR3 protein: CASSATAPFEKLFF
CDR3 DNA: TGTGCCAGCAGTGCGACAGCCCCTTTTGAAAAACTGTTTTTT

CDR3 length: 15
clone size: -
V gene: TRBV14
D gene: -
J gene: TRBJ2-2
CDR3 protein: CASSHLPRGGGELFF
CDR3 DNA: TGTGCCAGCAGCCACCTCCCGCGGGGTGGCGGGGAGCTGTTTTTT